Each of the 14 T cell receptor beta chains below was sequenced from the same sample in a study of blood T cells in healthy people across ages. Together with a sample-barcoded 5' primer, a J-beta primer mix was included in a second PCR lasting roughly 7 to 11 cycles. TCRdb fed the 5' RACE reads into MiXCR, producing one record per CDR3 protein. This table holds roughly 1,800,000 distinct CDR3 sequences, about 50% found once. The sequencing input was blood. Source of these receptors: a woman between 35 and 50 years old in good health.

The chain combines TRBV7-9 with TRBJ2-5, with 10 positions matching TRBD1. The length of the CDR3 is 15 residues. Germline V gene sequence: CDR1 SEHNR, CDR2 FQNEAQ (reference sequence). J was trimmed by 2 bases and V by 4 bases; bases with no gene match: 4. The chain's CDR3 is CASSSGQGFQETQYF. As DNA, the CDR3 is TGTGCCAGCAGCTCGGGACAGGGGTTTCAAGAGACCCAGTACTTC. Full variable domain (remainder filled in from reference TRBV7-9 and TRBJ2-5): DTGVSQNPRHKITKRGQNVTFRCDPISEHNRLYWYRQTLGQGPEFLTYFQNEAQLEKSRLLSDRFSAERPKGSFSTLEIQRTEQGDSAMYLCASSSGQGFQETQYFGPGTRLLVL.

This chain joins TRBV7-8 and TRBJ2-1; D is ambiguous. The CDR3 is 14 residues long. Germline V gene lookup returns CDR1 SGHVS and CDR2 FQNEAQ. V gave up 2 bases and J gave up 4 bases, with 9 bases separating them. The CDR3 coding sequence is TGTGCCAGCAGCTTAATCCAGTCATACAATGAGCAGTTCTTC. Its translation: CASSLIQSYNEQFF.

This sequence joins TRBV27 and TRBJ2-3; tentative D call: TRBD1 (6 bases). The CDR3 is 15 amino acids. Germline CDR1 reads MNHEY; CDR2 reads SMNVEV (reference sequence). V lost 7 bases and J 2 bases, leaving 16 bases between the germline ends. The CDR3 nucleotides read TGTGCCAGCACCAAGGGGACAACCTCCACAGATACGCAGTATTTT. It encodes CASTKGTTSTDTQYF.

This chain uses TRBV4-3 with TRBJ1-2; TRBD1 might be the D (6 bases). The CDR3 sequence is 15 residues long. The V end was cut by 2 bases, the J end by 9 bases, with 19 bases between. Germline V gene sequence: CDR1 LGHNA, CDR2 YSLEER. CDR3 residues: CASSQLQGGSGRYTF. The CDR3 nucleotides read TGCGCCAGCAGCCAACTACAGGGAGGAAGTGGACGCTACACCTTC.

This clonotype was counted only a few times. This sequence joins TRBV12-3 or TRBV12-4 and TRBJ2-6, with D perhaps matching TRBD1 or TRBD2 (5 bases each). The V and J ends lost 7 bases and 2 bases respectively, with 18 bases between them. This CDR3 region has 17 residues. For the CDR3, the DNA is TGTGCCAGCACCCCCGTGGGGGTGACTCCTGGGGCCAACGTCCTGACTTTC. Its protein product is CASTPVGVTPGANVLTF.

The gene calls are TRBV9 and TRBJ2-3; TRBD2 matches at 15 bases. This CDR3 region has 19 residues. CDR1 and CDR2 (germline): SGDLS, YYNGEE. J gave up 1 base and V 2 bases, and 8 bases lay outside the gene matches. The CDR3 is CASSVRTSGGASGTDTQYF. The CDR3 nucleotides are TGTGCCAGCAGCGTCCGGACTAGCGGGGGGGCCTCCGGCACAGATACGCAGTATTTT.

This chain connects TRBV20-1 to TRBJ2-3; D may be TRBD2 (5 bases). V was clipped by 4 bases and J by 1 base, with 15 bases between them. The CDR3 totals 15 residues. Germline V gene data show CDR1 as DFQATT and CDR2 as SNEGSKA (reference sequence). Here the CDR3 reads CSAINGLVGTDTQYF. CDR3 DNA sequence: TGCAGTGCTATCAACGGACTGGTCGGCACAGATACGCAGTATTTT.

The chain has TRBV9 and TRBJ2-1; D remains unclear. The germline V and J ends were trimmed by 0 bases and 0 bases, with 7 bases remaining between them. This CDR3 is 15 amino acids long. Germline-derived CDR1 and CDR2 are SGDLS and YYNGEE. CDR3 coding DNA: TGTGCCAGCAGCGTAGCGGGTGACTCCTACAATGAGCAGTTCTTC. It yields the protein CASSVAGDSYNEQFF.

The chain employs TRBV6-2 or TRBV6-3 and TRBJ2-7, with no clear D. Germline CDR1 is MNHEY and CDR2 is SVGEGT. V lost 0 bases and J 6 bases, leaving 15 bases between the germline ends. The CDR3 runs to 15 residues. CDR3 nucleotides: TGTGCCAGCAGTTACTCGGGCCCCCTCGCAGGCGAGCAGTACTTC. Translated: CASSYSGPLAGEQYF.

The chain combines TRBV20-1 with TRBJ2-2, with D possibly being TRBD1 or TRBD2 (5 bases each). Germline loops: CDR1 DFQATT, CDR2 SNEGSKA (reference sequence). The V end lost 3 bases, the J end lost 6 bases, and 8 bases lay between the germline ends. The CDR3 is 12 residues long. CDR3 residues: CSASSGPGELFF. The CDR3 DNA is TGCAGTGCTAGCTCGGGGCCCGGGGAGCTGTTTTTT.

The J gene is TRBJ1-2, the V gene TRBV12-5; 7 positions match TRBD1. The CDR3 length is 13 residues. V gave up 4 bases and J gave up 6 bases; unmatched junction bases: 5. The germline gives CDR1 LGHNT, CDR2 FRNRAP. CDR3: CASGSVTGDGYTF. CDR3 bases: TGTGCTAGTGGTTCTGTCACAGGGGATGGCTACACCTTC.

The V gene is TRBV12-3 or TRBV12-4, the J gene TRBJ2-6; TRBD2 agrees at 8 bases. V gave up 3 bases and J gave up 0 bases; unmatched junction bases: 4. This CDR3 is 17 amino acids long. The CDR3 DNA is TGTGCCAGCAGTTTTCGAGGGACTAGCTCTGGGGCCAACGTCCTGACTTTC. It codes for CASSFRGTSSGANVLTF.

J is TRBJ2-1 and V is TRBV3-1; 7 bases map to TRBD1. Trimming at V came to 2 bases and at J to 5 bases, leaving 12 bases not matched to a gene. CDR1 and CDR2 (germline): LGHDT, YNNKEL (reference sequence). The CDR3 loop spans 17 amino acids. CDR3 protein: CASSQYRDSRYHNEQFF. CDR3 DNA: TGTGCCAGCAGCCAATATAGGGACAGCCGGTATCACAATGAGCAGTTCTTC.

The chain uses TRBV10-3 and TRBJ1-1; no reliable D call. Trimming cost V 4 bases and J 2 bases, with 8 bases left between them. Looked up from germline, CDR1 is ENHRY and CDR2 is SYGVKD. CDR3 length: 13 amino acids. CDR3 in amino acids: CAISGQANTEAFF. The DNA for the CDR3 is TGTGCCATCAGTGGCCAGGCCAACACTGAAGCTTTCTTT.